This T cell receptor (beta chain) was captured in a study of shared clonotypes between healthy human individuals. General study points: Relative to clonotypes present in all four donors, those not shared had lower generation probabilities. Large depth notwithstanding, sorted-subset sequencing proved incomplete by rarefaction.

Genomic DNA per cell subset filled all wells of several immunoSEQ plates. Sequencing was performed with immunoSEQ multiplex PCR; in TCRdb, only in-frame clones are kept and a portion is missing. The data contain some 1,600,000 clones, approximately 98% of them singletons. CD45RA-negative memory and CD45RA+ naive subsets were split from the CD4+ cells. The V gene end was trimmed by 2 bases and the J gene end by 7 bases; junction bases not matched to a gene: 7. Germline CDR1 MNHEY, CDR2 SVGAGI. The CDR3 is 16 amino acids. Concerning this clone: No antigen is known for it.

Sample: naive CD4+ T cells sorted from blood. The subset was: CD45RA+ positively selected. The receptor was isolated from a man aged 25-45 years in good health. The rearrangement uses TRBV6-5 and TRBJ2-1; TRBD2 matches at 11 bases. CDR3 protein: CASSYAVAGGMNEQFF. The CDR3 DNA reads TGTGCCAGCAGTTACGCCGTAGCGGGAGGGATGAATGAGCAGTTCTTC.